A selection of T cell receptor beta chains follows, all from one sample in a study of T cells in Graves' hyperthyroidism and ophthalmopathy. TCRdb re-called the multiplex PCR reads through MiXCR, storing one row per CDR3 protein. Among over 650,000 distinct CDR3 sequences, around 17% were seen once, and the ten largest hold approximately 8.4%. The sample taken for sequencing was blood. The receptor source for this set is a man younger than 35 with Graves' hyperthyroidism. Each CDR3 is given with its conserved first and last residue. D genes are given only for firm matches. The size of a clone is reported for some rows only, either as once, few or many, or as a class for expanded clones.

>TRBD1|TRBV30|many|TRBJ2-1
CAWQGDRGRNEQFF
TGTGCCTGGCAGGGGGACAGGGGAAGAAATGAGCAGTTCTTC
>-|TRBV28|many|TRBJ1-1
CASRSLNTEAFF
TGTGCCAGTCGATCGTTGAACACTGAAGCTTTCTTT
>-|TRBV7-9|many|TRBJ2-7
CASSPDLYEQYF
TGTGCCAGCAGCCCAGATCTTTACGAGCAGTACTTC
>TRBD1|TRBV15|many|TRBJ2-3
CATSRGSVGTVTDTQYF
TGTGCCACCAGCAGAGGCTCCGTTGGGACAGTCACAGATACGCAGTATTTT
>-|TRBV6-1|few|TRBJ2-1
CASSEPPEGSGYYNEQFF
TGTGCCAGCAGTGAGCCGCCGGAGGGGAGCGGGTACTACAATGAGCAGTTCTTC
>TRBD2|TRBV9|-|TRBJ2-3
CASSDTSGWADTQYF
TGTGCCAGCAGCGATACTAGCGGGTGGGCAGATACGCAGTATTTT
>-|TRBV19|-|TRBJ1-2
CASEVDGYTF
TGTGCCAGTGAAGTGGACGGCTACACCTTC
>TRBD1|TRBV24-1|few|TRBJ2-1
CATSDSTTGWGLVTYNEQFF
TGTGCCACCAGTGATTCTACGACAGGGTGGGGGTTAGTGACCTACAATGAGCAGTTCTTC
>TRBD2|TRBV12-3/TRBV12-4|-|TRBJ2-1
CASSANLAGVRHEQFF
TGTGCCAGCAGTGCTAATTTAGCGGGAGTCAGGCATGAGCAGTTCTTC
>TRBD2|TRBV10-3|many|TRBJ2-3
CAISVTSGTDTDTQYF
TGTGCCATCAGTGTTACTAGCGGGACCGACACAGATACGCAGTATTTT